One TCR beta chain is described in this entry. These data are taken from a study of blood T cell repertoires in COVID-19. Study at large: Spain, Italy and the United States supplied samples that represented acute and convalescent COVID-19.

Individuals drawn from approximately 26 US areas were roughly 18 to 89 years old. The germline V and J ends were trimmed by 5 bases and 7 bases, with 14 bases remaining between them. The CDR3 runs to 14 residues. Germline assignment: CDR1 MNHEY and CDR2 SVGAGI. The method was immunoSEQ multiplex PCR; TCRdb's version includes in-frame clones alone and lacks a portion of them. The table includes roughly 280,000 clones, just under 90% detected once. The origin of this receptor is a woman aged 30 to 39 with acute COVID-19. The source material was PBMCs or T cells enriched from blood (not recorded which). J is TRBJ2-2 and V is TRBV6-5; D is possibly TRBD2 (6 bases). CDR3 residues: CASSPEGRIGELFF. CDR3 nucleotides: TGTGCCAGCAGTCCGGAGGGCCGAATCGGGGAGCTGTTTTTT.